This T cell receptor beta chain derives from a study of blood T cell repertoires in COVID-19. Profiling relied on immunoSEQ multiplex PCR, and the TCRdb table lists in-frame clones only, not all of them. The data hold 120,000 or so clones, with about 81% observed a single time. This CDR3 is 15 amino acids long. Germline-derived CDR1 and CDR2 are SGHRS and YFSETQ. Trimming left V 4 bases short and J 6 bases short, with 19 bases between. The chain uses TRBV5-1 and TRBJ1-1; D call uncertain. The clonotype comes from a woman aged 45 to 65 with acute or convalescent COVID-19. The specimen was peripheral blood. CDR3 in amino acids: CASSQTATGGAEAFF. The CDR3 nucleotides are TGCGCCAGCAGCCAGACGGCTACCGGAGGCGCTGAAGCTTTCTTT.